The 2 T cell receptor beta chains presented below share a single source sample, sequenced in a study of chemoradiotherapy in HPV16-positive cancers. The repertoire was sequenced with immunoSEQ multiplex PCR; TCRdb's copy has only in-frame clones and lacks some. The data contain 1,500 to 2,000 clones, about 80% of them seen just once; the ten biggest clones take up roughly 10%. The sequences come from tumor tissue, collected from a patient who underwent chemoradiotherapy. The receptors stem from a human donor with HPV-associated anogenital cancer.

The rearrangement links TRBV7-9 to TRBJ1-1; tentatively, D is TRBD1 (5 bases). V gave up 3 bases and J gave up 0 bases, with 8 bases separating them. Germline assignment: CDR1 SEHNR and CDR2 FQNEAQ (reference sequence). The CDR3 is 14 residues long. The CDR3 reads CASSFKGMNTEAFF. CDR3 DNA sequence: TGTGCCAGCAGCTTCAAGGGGATGAACACTGAAGCTTTCTTT. Drawing the rest from reference TRBV7-9 and TRBJ1-1, the complete variable domain is DTGVSQNPRHKITKRGQNVTFRCDPISEHNRLYWYRQTLGQGPEFLTYFQNEAQLEKSRLLSDRFSAERPKGSFSTLEIQRTEQGDSAMYLCASSFKGMNTEAFFGQGTRLTVV.

V and J are TRBV7-9 and TRBJ2-7, with 8 bases lining up with TRBD1. CDR1 and CDR2 from the germline V gene are SEHNR and FQNEAQ (reference sequence). V was pared by 5 bases and J by 6 bases, with 9 bases of the junction left unmatched. This CDR3 spans 14 amino acids. Here the CDR3 reads CASSARSGGSEQYF. CDR3 bases: TGTGCCAGCAGCGCCCGCTCAGGGGGCAGCGAGCAGTACTTC.